A single sample gave rise to the 9 T cell receptor beta chains below, sequenced in a study of long-term antiretroviral therapy in people with HIV. Samples were assayed with immunoSEQ v3.0 at survey level. The repertoire was sequenced with immunoSEQ multiplex PCR; TCRdb's copy has only in-frame clones and lacks some. The sample holds roughly 30,000 clones, about 89% seen once. This specimen consisted of unsorted PBMCs, obtained 3.1 years after starting antiretroviral therapy. These TCRs come from a man aged 18 to 29 with HIV.

This clone was seen a single time. This chain joins TRBV5-6 and TRBJ2-3; 11 nucleotides line up with TRBD2. J gave up 4 bases and V 5 bases, and 6 bases lay outside the gene matches. This CDR3 region has 15 residues. The V gene's germline CDR1 is SGHDT and CDR2 YYEEEE. The CDR3: CASRWTSGSADTQYF. For the CDR3, the DNA is TGTGCCAGCAGATGGACTAGCGGGTCCGCAGATACGCAGTATTTT.

The chain couples TRBV7-2 to TRBJ1-2; 8 bases are shared with TRBD1. V shed 5 bases, J shed 6 bases, and the junction held 11 bases outside the gene matches. Germline V gene sequence: CDR1 SGHTA, CDR2 FQGNSA. The CDR3 loop spans 15 amino acids. The CDR3 sequence is CASSQSTGGLNGYTF. The CDR3, as DNA: TGTGCCAGCAGCCAGTCAACAGGGGGTCTGAATGGCTACACCTTC.

The V gene is TRBV6-5, the J gene TRBJ1-1, with D hard to call. The CDR3 length is 14 residues. V was trimmed by 6 bases and J by 1 base, leaving 12 bases between them. In germline, CDR1 is MNHEY, CDR2 SVGAGI. As DNA, the CDR3 is TGTGCCAGCAGCCCCCGGACGCAGAACACTGAAGCTTTCTTT. It yields the protein CASSPRTQNTEAFF.

J is TRBJ2-7 and V is TRBV10-3; 7 positions match TRBD1. CDR1 is ENHRY and CDR2 is SYGVKD in the germline V gene. With V trimmed by 6 bases and J by 2 bases, 7 bases remained unmatched. The CDR3 is 14 amino acids. CDR3 amino acids: CAISDRDRTYEQYF. CDR3 nucleotides: TGTGCCATCAGCGACAGGGATAGGACCTACGAGCAGTACTTC.

This chain joins TRBV7-9 and TRBJ2-1, with D perhaps matching TRBD2 (5 bases). CDR1 SEHNR and CDR2 FQNEAQ come from the germline V gene (reference sequence). This CDR3 contains 13 residues. Trimming took 5 bases from V and 8 from J, leaving 13 bases between them. CDR3 DNA sequence: TGTGCCAGCAGCCCTCAGGACTTGTATGAGCAGTTCTTC. This sequence encodes CASSPQDLYEQFF. The full variable domain, in which reference TRBV7-9 and TRBJ2-1 provide the parts outside the CDR3, is DTGVSQNPRHKITKRGQNVTFRCDPISEHNRLYWYRQTLGQGPEFLTYFQNEAQLEKSRLLSDRFSAERPKGSFSTLEIQRTEQGDSAMYLCASSPQDLYEQFFGPGTRLTVL.

The chain combines TRBV2 with TRBJ1-6; D possibly corresponds to TRBD1 (6 bases). V was cut by 8 bases and J by 8 bases, with 13 bases left in between. This CDR3 has 13 amino acids. CDR1 is SNHLY, CDR2 FYNNEI, per germline. CDR3 coding DNA: TGTGCCAGCGTCCGGGACATACATTCACCCCTCCACTTT. Translated, it gives CASVRDIHSPLHF.

This clone was counted between two and nine times. Mismatch with germline at one junction end may stem from a read error. DNA of the CDR3: TGTGCTAGCAGCGTCCGACAGAACACTGAAGCTTTCTTT. Its protein product is CASSVRQNTEAFF. V gene TRBV7-7 combines with J gene TRBJ1-1; D not certain. Looked up from germline, CDR1 is SSHAT and CDR2 is FNYEAQ (reference sequence). CDR3 length equals 13 residues. Complete variable domain (other parts from reference TRBV7-7 and TRBJ1-1): GAGVSQSPRYKVTKRGQDVTLRCDPISSHATLYWYQQALGQGPEFLTYFNYEAQPDKSGLPSDRFSAERPEGSISTLTIQRTEQRDSAMYRCASSVRQNTEAFFGQGTRLTVV.

The chain carries TRBV4-1 and TRBJ2-7, with TRBD2 matching over 8 bases. The CDR3 has 14 amino acids. Germline assignment: CDR1 MGHRA and CDR2 YSYEKL. V trimming: 1 base; J trimming: 5 bases; junction bases outside the gene matches: 4. The CDR3 nucleotides read TGCGCCAGCAGCCAAGTCGGGGGGGCCAACGAGCAGTACTTC. Translation gives CASSQVGGANEQYF.

The chain carries TRBV19 and TRBJ2-1, with a weak D call TRBD1 (5 bases). Germline values: CDR1 LNHDA, CDR2 SQIVND (reference sequence). This CDR3 spans 15 amino acids. V gave up 0 bases and J gave up 2 bases, with 8 bases separating them. CDR3 sequence: CASSIEGAAYNEQFF. The CDR3 DNA sequence: TGTGCCAGTAGTATAGAAGGGGCTGCCTACAATGAGCAGTTCTTC. Full variable domain (missing parts from reference TRBV19 and TRBJ2-1): DGGITQSPKYLFRKEGQNVTLSCEQNLNHDAMYWYRQDPGQGLRLIYYSQIVNDFQKGDIAEGYSVSREKKESFPLTVTSAQKNPTAFYLCASSIEGAAYNEQFFGPGTRLTVL.